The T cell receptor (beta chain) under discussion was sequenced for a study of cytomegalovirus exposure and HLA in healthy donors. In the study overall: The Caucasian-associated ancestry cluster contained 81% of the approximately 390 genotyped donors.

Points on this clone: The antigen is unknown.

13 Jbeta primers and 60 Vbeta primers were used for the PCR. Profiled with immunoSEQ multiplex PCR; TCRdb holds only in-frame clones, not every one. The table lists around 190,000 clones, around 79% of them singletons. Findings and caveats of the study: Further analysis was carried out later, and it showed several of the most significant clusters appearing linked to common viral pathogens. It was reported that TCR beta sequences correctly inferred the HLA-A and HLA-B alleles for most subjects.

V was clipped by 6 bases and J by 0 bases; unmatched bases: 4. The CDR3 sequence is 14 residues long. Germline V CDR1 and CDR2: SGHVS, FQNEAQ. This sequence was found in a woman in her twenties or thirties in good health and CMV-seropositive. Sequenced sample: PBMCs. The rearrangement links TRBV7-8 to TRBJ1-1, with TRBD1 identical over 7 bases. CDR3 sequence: CASSSGGMNTEAFF. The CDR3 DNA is TGTGCCAGCAGTTCAGGGGGAATGAACACTGAAGCTTTCTTT.